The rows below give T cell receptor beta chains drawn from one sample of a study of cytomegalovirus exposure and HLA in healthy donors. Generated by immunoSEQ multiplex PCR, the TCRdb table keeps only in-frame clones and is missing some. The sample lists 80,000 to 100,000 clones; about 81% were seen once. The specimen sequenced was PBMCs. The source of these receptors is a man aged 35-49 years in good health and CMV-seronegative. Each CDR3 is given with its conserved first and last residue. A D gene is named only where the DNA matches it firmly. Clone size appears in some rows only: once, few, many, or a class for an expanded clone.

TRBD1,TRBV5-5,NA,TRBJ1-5,CASSLDRGLYSNQPQHF,TGTGCCAGCAGCTTGGACAGGGGGCTATATAGCAATCAGCCCCAGCATTTT
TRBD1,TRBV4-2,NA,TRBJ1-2,CASSQEDRVGGYTF,TGTGCCAGCAGCCAAGAGGACAGGGTGGGGGGCTACACCTTC
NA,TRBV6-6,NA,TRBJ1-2,CASSYPRQAGYTF,TGTGCCAGCAGTTACCCCCGACAGGCCGGCTACACCTTC
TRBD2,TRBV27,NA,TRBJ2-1,CASSPGLAGGNEQFF,TGTGCCAGCAGCCCGGGACTAGCGGGGGGCAATGAGCAGTTCTTC
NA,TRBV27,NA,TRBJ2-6,CATRDLTGANVLTF,TGTGCCACCCGGGACTTAACCGGGGCCAACGTCCTGACTTTC
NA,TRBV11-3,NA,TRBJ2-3,CASSLQGTDTQYF,TGTGCCAGCAGCTTACAGGGTACAGATACGCAGTATTTT
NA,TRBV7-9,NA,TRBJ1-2,CASSLAQGWGYTF,TGTGCCAGCAGCTTAGCCCAGGGTTGGGGCTACACCTTC
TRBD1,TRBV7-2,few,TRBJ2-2,CASSRDRADGELFF,TGTGCCAGCAGCCGAGACAGGGCGGACGGGGAGCTGTTTTTT
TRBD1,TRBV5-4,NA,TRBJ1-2,CASSLTGGGYTF,TGTGCCAGCAGCTTGACAGGGGGAGGCTACACCTTC
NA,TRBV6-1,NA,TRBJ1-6,CASSEAGYNSPLHF,TGTGCCAGCAGTGAGGCAGGGTACAACTCACCCCTCCACTTT
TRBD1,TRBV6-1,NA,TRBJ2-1,CAGNRGISYNEQFF,TGTGCCGGAAACAGGGGCATCTCCTACAATGAGCAGTTCTTC
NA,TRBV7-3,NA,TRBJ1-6,CASSPTPGSPLHF,TGTGCCAGCAGTCCAACCCCGGGTTCACCCCTCCACTTT
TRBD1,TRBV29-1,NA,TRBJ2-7,CSVEGRSDRASYEQYF,TGCAGCGTTGAAGGCCGCTCGGACAGGGCCTCCTACGAGCAGTACTTC
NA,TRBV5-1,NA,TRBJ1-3,CASSFGEISGNTIYF,TGCGCCAGCAGCTTCGGAGAAATCTCTGGAAACACCATATATTTT
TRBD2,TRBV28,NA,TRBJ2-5,CASSPTSGGGSETQYF,TGTGCCAGCAGCCCAACTAGCGGGGGGGGATCTGAGACCCAGTACTTC
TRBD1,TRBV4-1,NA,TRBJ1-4,CASSQNRGNEKLFF,TGCGCCAGCAGCCAGAACAGGGGAAATGAAAAACTGTTTTTT
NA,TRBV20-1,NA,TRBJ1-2,CSATGTLMTF,TGCAGTGCAACCGGGACATTGATGACCTTC
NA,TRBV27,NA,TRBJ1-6,CASGSRQSSYNSPLHF,TGTGCCAGCGGGTCTAGACAGAGCTCCTATAATTCACCCCTCCACTTT
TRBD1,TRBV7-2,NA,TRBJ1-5,CASSFNRGSNQPQHF,TGTGCCAGCAGCTTTAACAGGGGGAGCAATCAGCCCCAGCATTTT
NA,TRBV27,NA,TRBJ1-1,CASRTSGLPEAFF,TGTGCCAGCAGAACATCCGGACTTCCTGAAGCTTTCTTT
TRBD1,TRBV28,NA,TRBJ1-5,CASSFHRTGSQPQHF,TGTGCCAGCAGTTTCCACCGGACAGGGAGCCAGCCCCAGCATTTT
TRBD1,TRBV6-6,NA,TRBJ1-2,CASSALQGAATRYTF,TGTGCCAGCAGTGCCCTACAGGGGGCGGCGACCCGCTACACCTTC
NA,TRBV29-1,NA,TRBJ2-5,CSVEEVGETQYF,TGCAGCGTTGAAGAGGTCGGAGAGACCCAGTACTTC
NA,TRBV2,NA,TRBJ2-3,CASASISEPTDTQYF,TGTGCCAGCGCATCAATTAGCGAGCCCACAGATACGCAGTATTTT
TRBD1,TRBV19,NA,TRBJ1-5,CASSSIVGTGALMGNQPQHF,TGTGCCAGTAGTAGCATCGTCGGGACAGGGGCCCTGATGGGCAATCAGCCCCAGCATTTT
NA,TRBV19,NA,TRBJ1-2,CARKAGCGYTF,TGTGCCAGAAAGGCAGGGTGTGGCTACACCTTC
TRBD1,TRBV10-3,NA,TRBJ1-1,CAISPGTGLGEAFF,TGTGCCATCAGTCCCGGGACAGGGTTGGGTGAAGCTTTCTTT
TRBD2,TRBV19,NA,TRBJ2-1,CASSILSGGDNEQFF,TGTGCCAGTAGTATCTTGAGCGGGGGGGACAATGAGCAGTTCTTC
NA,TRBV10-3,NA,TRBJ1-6,CAVRGRGNNSPLHF,TGTGCCGTACGTGGTCGAGGGAATAATTCACCCCTCCACTTT
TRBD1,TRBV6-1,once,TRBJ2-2,CASSERGGRDRVSFGELFF,TGTGCCAGCAGTGAAAGGGGGGGACGGGACAGGGTTTCTTTCGGGGAGCTGTTTTTT
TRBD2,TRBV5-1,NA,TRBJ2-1,CASSLAGGAFDNEQFF,TGCGCCAGCAGCTTGGCCGGGGGGGCCTTTGACAATGAGCAGTTCTTC
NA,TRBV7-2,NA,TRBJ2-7,CASSAGLYEQYF,TGTGCCAGCAGCGCTGGCCTTTACGAGCAGTACTTC
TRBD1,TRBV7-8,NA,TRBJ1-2,CASSSGQGLGYTF,TGTGCCAGCAGCTCTGGACAGGGCCTTGGCTACACCTTC
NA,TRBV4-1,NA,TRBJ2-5,CASSPTGGQETQYF,TGCGCCAGCAGCCCGACAGGAGGTCAAGAGACCCAGTACTTC
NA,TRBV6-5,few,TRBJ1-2,CASSPGRGRHYGYTF,TGTGCCAGCAGCCCCGGGCGGGGGCGCCACTATGGCTACACCTTC
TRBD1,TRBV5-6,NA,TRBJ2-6,CASSLDGQDWGANVLTF,TGTGCCAGCAGCTTGGATGGACAGGATTGGGGGGCCAACGTCCTGACTTTC
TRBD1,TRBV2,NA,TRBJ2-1,CASSEQGAYNEQFF,TGTGCCAGCAGTGAACAGGGGGCCTACAATGAGCAGTTCTTC
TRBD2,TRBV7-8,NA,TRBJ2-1,CASSLGGLASNEQFF,TGTGCCAGCAGCTTAGGGGGACTAGCTTCCAATGAGCAGTTCTTC
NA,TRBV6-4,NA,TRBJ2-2,CASSLTGANTGELFF,TGTGCCAGCAGTCTAACCGGAGCGAACACCGGGGAGCTGTTTTTT
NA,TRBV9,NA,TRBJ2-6,CASSLGGGGLANVLTF,TGTGCCAGCAGCCTAGGAGGGGGCGGTTTGGCCAACGTCCTGACTTTC
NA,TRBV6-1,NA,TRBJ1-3,CASSVGLPSGNTIYF,TGTGCCAGCAGTGTGGGACTACCTTCTGGAAACACCATATATTTT
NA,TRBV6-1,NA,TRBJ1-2,CASSVEGTSYGYTF,TGTGCCAGCAGTGTCGAGGGAACTAGTTATGGCTACACCTTC
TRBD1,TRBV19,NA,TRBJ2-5,CASSILTGGGQETQYF,TGTGCCAGTAGTATTTTAACAGGGGGCGGTCAAGAGACCCAGTACTTC
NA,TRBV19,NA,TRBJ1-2,CASSSLPGDGYTF,TGTGCCAGTAGCAGTCTCCCGGGAGATGGCTACACCTTC
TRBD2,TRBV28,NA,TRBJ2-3,CASHRTSGGRDTQYF,TGTGCCAGCCACCGGACTAGCGGGGGGCGAGATACGCAGTATTTT
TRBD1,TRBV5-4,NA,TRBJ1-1,CASSLQGVRLEAFF,TGTGCCAGCAGCTTACAGGGGGTTAGGCTCGAAGCTTTCTTT
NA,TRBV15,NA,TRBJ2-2,CATSRALTGELFF,TGTGCCACCAGCAGAGCTCTAACCGGGGAGCTGTTTTTT
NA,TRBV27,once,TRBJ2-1,CASSTYRVWDEQFF,TGTGCCAGCAGTACATACCGGGTTTGGGATGAGCAGTTCTTC
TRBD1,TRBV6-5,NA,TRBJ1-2,CASSSGTGTESDGYTF,TGTGCCAGCAGTTCCGGGACAGGGACGGAGTCCGACGGCTACACCTTC
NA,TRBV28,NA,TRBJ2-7,CASSPLPGSYEQYF,TGTGCCAGCAGTCCCTTGCCAGGCAGCTACGAGCAGTACTTC
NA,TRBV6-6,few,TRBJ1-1,CASSYAATGTEAFF,TGTGCCAGCAGTTACGCCGCGACAGGCACTGAAGCTTTCTTT
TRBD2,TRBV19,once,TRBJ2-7,CASSTSGGSYEQYF,TGTGCCAGCTCGACTAGCGGGGGGTCCTACGAGCAGTACTTC
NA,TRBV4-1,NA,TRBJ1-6,CASSQEGGNSPLHF,TGCGCCAGCAGCCAAGAAGGGGGTAATTCACCCCTCCACTTT
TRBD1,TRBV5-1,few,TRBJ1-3,CASSLETGRSGNTIYF,TGCGCCAGCAGCTTGGAGACAGGGCGCTCTGGAAACACCATATATTTT
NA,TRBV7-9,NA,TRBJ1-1,CASSGSHPEGNTEAFF,TGTGCCAGCAGCGGATCCCACCCGGAGGGGAACACTGAAGCTTTCTTT
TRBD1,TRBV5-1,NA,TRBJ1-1,CASSERTGPTEAFF,TGCGCCAGCAGCGAACGGACAGGGCCGACTGAAGCTTTCTTT
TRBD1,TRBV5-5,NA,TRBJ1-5,CASSPWTGGSNQPQHF,TGTGCCAGCAGCCCTTGGACAGGGGGAAGCAATCAGCCCCAGCATTTT
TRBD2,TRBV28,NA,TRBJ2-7,CASSPGWPAGSSYEQYF,TGTGCCAGCAGCCCCGGGTGGCCAGCGGGGAGCTCCTACGAGCAGTACTTC
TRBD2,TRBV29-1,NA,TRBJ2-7,CSVASGTDTYEQYF,TGCAGCGTTGCTAGCGGGACGGATACCTACGAGCAGTACTTC